A single T cell receptor (beta chain) is shown here with its context. The antigen is undetermined. V shed 1 base and J 6 bases; nucleotides not matched to a gene: 2. The CDR3 totals 15 residues. Germline V gene lookup returns CDR1 SGHTA and CDR2 FQGNSA. The sample belongs to a study of lymphopenia after photon versus proton radiotherapy. Whole-study results and caveats: Post-nadir diversity loss with photons came from oligoclonal expansion, particularly CD8+ Temra cells.

Here immunoSEQ multiplex PCR was the method, and the copy in TCRdb shows in-frame clones only, minus some. The sample yields more than 15,000 clones, roughly four fifths seen once. Sequencing was performed on peripheral blood, taken from a patient treated with photon-based radiotherapy. This TCR derives from a woman aged 45-65 years with pancreatic cancer. The genes are TRBV7-2 and TRBJ2-1; 11 nucleotides agree with TRBD2. CDR3 sequence: CASSLGLAGGNEQFF. CDR3 DNA sequence: TGTGCCAGCAGCTTAGGTCTAGCGGGAGGCAATGAGCAGTTCTTC.